The 29 T cell receptor beta chains below come from one sample, sequenced in a study of T cells in localized non-small cell lung cancer. Clones were read by immunoSEQ multiplex PCR, and TCRdb kept only the in-frame ones, dropping some. This table has 12,000 or so clones, around 82% appearing once. The specimen comprised peripheral blood, sampled before any cancer treatment. These receptors originate from a male donor older than 55 with stage I lung adenocarcinoma.

The rearrangement uses TRBV28 and TRBJ2-7; D not resolved. The CDR3 totals 15 residues. In germline, CDR1 is MDHEN, CDR2 SYDVKM. V lost 5 bases and J lost 0, with 14 bases in between. CDR3 loop: CASSKRGVSSYEQYF. The CDR3 DNA follows: TGTGCCAGCAGTAAACGCGGAGTTTCCTCCTACGAGCAGTACTTC.

The chain combines TRBV7-2 with TRBJ1-4, with 7 nucleotides matching TRBD1. The CDR3 has 14 residues. Germline V gene lookup returns CDR1 SGHTA and CDR2 FQGNSA. V trimming: 3 bases; J trimming: 7 bases; junction bases outside the gene matches: 5. CDR3 in amino acids: CASSLTGLGEKLFF. The CDR3 nucleotides read TGTGCCAGCAGCTTGACAGGGCTGGGTGAAAAACTGTTTTTT.

The rearrangement uses TRBV5-1 and TRBJ1-1, with 10 bases that match TRBD1. The CDR3 is 16 residues long. CDR1 and CDR2 (germline): SGHRS, YFSETQ. Losses at the gene ends were 0 bases for V and 10 bases for J; bases not matched to a gene: 12. In DNA form, the CDR3 reads TGCGCCAGCAGCTTGGGAGGACAGGGGGTCCCTGAACGAGCTTTCTTT. Protein product: CASSLGGQGVPERAFF.

This sequence joins TRBV5-6 and TRBJ2-7; D assignment may be TRBD1 or TRBD2 (5 bases each). CDR3 length equals 14 residues. Between the trimmed V and J ends, which lost 4 bases and 7 bases, there was a span of 18 bases. In germline, CDR1 is SGHDT, CDR2 YYEEEE. CDR3 coding DNA: TGTGCCAGCAGCCCAGGGACGGGTCCTGAGGAGCAGTACTTC. It encodes CASSPGTGPEEQYF.

The gene calls are TRBV4-1 and TRBJ1-3; the D is unclear. V lost 2 bases, J lost 0 bases, and 14 bases lay in between. Germline CDR1 reads MGHRA; CDR2 reads YSYEKL. The CDR3 runs to 17 residues. CDR3 region: CASSQHRRGSSGNTIYF. CDR3 bases: TGCGCCAGCAGCCAACATCGTCGGGGAAGCTCTGGAAACACCATATATTTT.

The gene calls are TRBV28 and TRBJ1-1, with 10 bases that match TRBD1. V trimming: 3 bases; J trimming: 5 bases; junction bases outside the gene matches: 9. CDR1 and CDR2 (germline): MDHEN, SYDVKM. The CDR3 length is 16 residues. CDR3 bases: TGTGCCAGCAGTTTCATCGACAGGGGGCGCTGGACTGAAGCTTTCTTT. Amino acids: CASSFIDRGRWTEAFF. Looking up the rest from reference TRBV28 and TRBJ1-1 gives the full variable domain: DVKVTQSSRYLVKRTGEKVFLECVQDMDHENMFWYRQDPGLGLRLIYFSYDVKMKEKGDIPEGYSVSREKKERFSLILESASTNQTSMYLCASSFIDRGRWTEAFFGQGTRLTVV.

The chain is built from TRBV28 and TRBJ2-7, with no clear D. V shed 6 bases and J shed 2 bases, with 14 bases lying between them. The CDR3 length is 14 residues. CDR1 is MDHEN, CDR2 SYDVKM, per germline. The CDR3, as DNA: TGTGCCAGCAGAGTAGCCGGGCCCCCCTACGAGCAGTACTTC. Amino acid sequence: CASRVAGPPYEQYF.

The chain has TRBV27 and TRBJ2-7; the D gene is possibly TRBD2 (7 bases). The CDR3 is 20 residues long. CDR1 is MNHEY and CDR2 is SMNVEV in the germline V gene (reference sequence). The V end lost 4 bases, the J end lost 4 bases, and 32 bases lay between the germline ends. The CDR3 DNA follows: TGTGCCAGCAGTTCTTACGGCCCATCGGGGGCGGCTAGCGGAAAATACGAGCAGTACTTC. Protein sequence: CASSSYGPSGAASGKYEQYF.

The chain uses TRBV5-4 and TRBJ1-1; no firm D call. CDR1 and CDR2 (germline): SGHNT, YYREEE (reference sequence). V shed 5 bases and J shed 1 base, with 9 bases lying between them. CDR3 length equals 13 residues. CDR3 bases: TGTGCCAGCAGGCCGGGTAAGAACACTGAAGCTTTCTTT. This sequence encodes CASRPGKNTEAFF.

V and J are TRBV6-1 and TRBJ2-3, with D uncertain. The CDR3 runs to 13 residues. Deletions cut 0 bases from V and 5 bases from J, with 6 bases between. Germline CDR1 is MNHNS and CDR2 is SASEGT. The CDR3: CASSEARRDTQYF. The CDR3 bases are TGTGCCAGCAGTGAAGCGCGTCGAGATACGCAGTATTTT.

This rearrangement joins TRBV9 to TRBJ2-7, with TRBD2 identical over 9 bases. In germline, CDR1 is SGDLS, CDR2 YYNGEE. The ends lost 5 bases at V and 3 bases at J; junction bases unmatched: 18. The CDR3 length is 18 residues. In nucleotides, the CDR3 is TGTGCCAGCAGTCCCCGGGGGGAAGCGGGAGGCGGGTTCTACGAGCAGTACTTC. Translated, it gives CASSPRGEAGGGFYEQYF. The variable domain in full, completed from reference TRBV9 and TRBJ2-7, reads DSGVTQTPKHLITATGQRVTLRCSPRSGDLSVYWYQQSLDQGLQFLIQYYNGEERAKGNILERFSAQQFPDLHSELNLSSLELGDSALYFCASSPRGEAGGGFYEQYFGPGTRLTVT.

In regard to this clone: One end of the junction is discordant with germline, which a read error may explain. This chain's CDR3 is CASSTPGRPRDTGAFF. As DNA, the CDR3 is TGTGCCAGTAGTACCCCGGGACGCCCCCGGGACACTGGAGCTTTCTTT. The chain recombines TRBV19 with TRBJ1-1; D possibly corresponds to TRBD1 (6 bases). The CDR3 has 16 amino acids. Germline V gene lookup returns CDR1 LNHDA and CDR2 SQIVND (reference sequence).

This clone was recorded a few times. The chain recombines TRBV6-6 with TRBJ2-7; 7 bases line up with TRBD2. CDR1 is MNHNY, CDR2 SVGAGI, per germline (reference sequence). V lost 8 bases to trimming and J lost 3 bases; unmatched junction nucleotides: 7. This CDR3 spans 13 amino acids. The CDR3 DNA follows: TGTGCCAGCGGAGCGGGATTTAGCTACGAGCAGTACTTC. Protein sequence: CASGAGFSYEQYF.

The rearrangement uses TRBV11-3 and TRBJ2-2; TRBD2 might be the D (5 bases). Trimming cost V 5 bases and J 2 bases, with 12 bases left between them. The CDR3 totals 15 residues. The germline V gene has CDR1 SGHNT and CDR2 YENEEA. The CDR3 here is CASSLSGLNTGELFF. The CDR3 bases are TGTGCCAGCAGCCTTTCTGGACTCAACACCGGGGAGCTGTTTTTT.

In its sample, this clone was seen a few times. The genes are TRBV10-3 and TRBJ2-7; D is undetermined. The germline V gene has CDR1 ENHRY and CDR2 SYGVKD. This CDR3 contains 14 residues. Trimming took 4 bases from V and 7 from J, leaving 17 bases between them. The CDR3: CAISGYSRSQEQYF. For the CDR3, the DNA is TGTGCCATCAGTGGTTATTCCAGATCTCAAGAGCAGTACTTC.

V is TRBV28 and J is TRBJ1-6; 7 positions agree with TRBD1. Germline V gene lookup returns CDR1 MDHEN and CDR2 SYDVKM. The CDR3 totals 17 residues. Trimming cost V 4 bases and J 5 bases; bases outside gene matches: 11. DNA for the CDR3: TGTGCCAGCAGTTACTTTCTAAGGGGGCTCGATAATTCACCCCTCCACTTT. It specifies CASSYFLRGLDNSPLHF.

The chain uses TRBV11-2 and TRBJ1-1, with 8 bases that match TRBD1. Germline trimming cut 5 bases from V and 2 bases from J; bases unmatched to any gene: 4. Germline V lookup: CDR1 SGHAT, CDR2 FQNNGV. CDR3 length: 14 amino acids. The CDR3 DNA reads as TGTGCCAGCAGCGACAGGGGAGGAAACACTGAAGCTTTCTTT. Its translation: CASSDRGGNTEAFF.

The J gene is TRBJ2-3, the V gene TRBV9; D gene uncertain. The germline V and J ends were trimmed by 4 bases and 2 bases, with 8 bases remaining between them. This CDR3 contains 13 residues. Germline lookup yields CDR1 SGDLS and CDR2 YYNGEE. CDR3 DNA sequence: TGTGCCAGCAGCCCCAAGGTCACAGATACGCAGTATTTT. Its translation is CASSPKVTDTQYF.

The chain uses TRBV4-2 and TRBJ2-2; weak D call: TRBD2 (6 bases). Between the trimmed V and J ends, which lost 4 bases and 3 bases, there was a span of 15 bases. Germline-derived CDR1 and CDR2 are LGHNA and YNFKEQ. The CDR3 runs to 16 residues. The CDR3 is CASSRSTSLDTGELFF. Written as DNA, the CDR3 is TGTGCCAGCAGCCGTTCGACTAGTCTTGACACCGGGGAGCTGTTTTTT.

The chain combines TRBV28 with TRBJ1-2; 7 nucleotides line up with TRBD1. The J segment lost 6 bases and the V segment lost 8 bases, leaving 12 bases of the junction unmatched. This CDR3 spans 14 amino acids. The germline V gene encodes CDR1 MDHEN and CDR2 SYDVKM. The CDR3 sequence is CASGIRQGRDGYTF. CDR3 nucleotide sequence: TGTGCCAGCGGAATCCGACAGGGCCGAGATGGCTACACCTTC.

The chain carries TRBV28 and TRBJ1-1; 7 nucleotides match TRBD1. This CDR3 spans 15 amino acids. CDR1 and CDR2 (germline): MDHEN, SYDVKM. After removal of 2 bases from V and 8 bases from J, the junction contained 11 bases not matched to a gene. The CDR3 loop is CASSLVKTGKEEAFF. The CDR3 DNA follows: TGTGCCAGCAGTTTAGTCAAGACAGGGAAAGAAGAAGCTTTCTTT.

This clone was picked up a small number of times. V and J are TRBV7-8 and TRBJ1-5; D may be TRBD1 (6 bases). This CDR3 has 15 amino acids. Trimming cost V 5 bases and J 2 bases, with 13 bases left between them. Germline-derived CDR1 and CDR2 are SGHVS and FQNEAQ. This chain's CDR3 is CASSLTGMGNQPQHF. The CDR3 nucleotides are TGTGCCAGCAGCCTTACAGGGATGGGCAATCAGCCCCAGCATTTT. Full variable domain (missing parts from reference TRBV7-8 and TRBJ1-5): GAGVSQSPRYKVAKRGQDVALRCDPISGHVSLFWYQQALGQGPEFLTYFQNEAQLDKSGLPSDRFFAERPEGSVSTLKIQRTQQEDSAVYLCASSLTGMGNQPQHFGDGTRLSIL.

This clone was found once. The J gene is TRBJ2-7, the V gene TRBV28, with 7 bases identical to TRBD1. The CDR3 length is 12 residues. Germline CDR1 is MDHEN and CDR2 is SYDVKM. The V gene end was trimmed by 3 bases and the J gene end by 7 bases; junction bases not matched to a gene: 3. The CDR3 nucleotides read TGTGCCAGCAGTTTGCGACAGGGAGAGCAGTACTTC. This translates into CASSLRQGEQYF.

This clone was seen a single time. The rearrangement uses TRBV28 and TRBJ2-5; D is unresolved. Germline CDR1 reads MDHEN; CDR2 reads SYDVKM. V lost 5 bases and J lost 5, with 18 bases in between. The CDR3 covers 15 residues. CDR3 sequence reads: CASSLLSAPWETQYF. The CDR3 bases are TGTGCCAGCAGTCTCCTCTCGGCCCCGTGGGAGACCCAGTACTTC.

The gene calls are TRBV11-2 and TRBJ2-2; D assignment may be TRBD1 or TRBD2 (5 bases each). V was pared by 5 bases and J by 7 bases, with 20 bases between. The CDR3 loop spans 16 amino acids. Per the germline V gene, CDR1 is SGHAT and CDR2 is FQNNGV. CDR3 region: CASSLRQHEGYGELFF. As DNA, the CDR3 is TGTGCCAGCAGCCTTAGACAGCACGAGGGTTACGGGGAGCTGTTTTTT.

The J gene is TRBJ2-7, the V gene TRBV14, with D unclear. The V end lost 3 bases, the J end lost 0 bases, and 12 bases lay between the germline ends. Germline V CDR1 and CDR2: SGHDN, FVKESK. The CDR3 is made up of 15 amino acids. This chain's CDR3 is CASSQELSTSYEQYF. The CDR3 region has the DNA TGTGCCAGCAGCCAGGAGCTTTCCACCTCCTACGAGCAGTACTTC.

The rearrangement links TRBV6-6 to TRBJ2-7, with TRBD2 identical over 13 bases. There are 16 residues in the CDR3. Germline-derived CDR1 and CDR2 are MNHNY and SVGAGI (reference sequence). V trimming: 4 bases; J trimming: 4 bases; junction bases outside the gene matches: 7. The CDR3 nucleotides are TGTGCCAGCAGTTTACCTGGGACTAGCGGGGCGTACGAGCAGTACTTC. Translation: CASSLPGTSGAYEQYF.

The chain links TRBV4-1 to TRBJ1-4; D is ambiguous. This CDR3 is built from 14 residues. Germline-derived CDR1 and CDR2 are MGHRA and YSYEKL. V gave up 4 bases and J gave up 7 bases, with 13 bases separating them. DNA for the CDR3: TGCGCCAGCAGCCTTGTCGGAGGGATTGAAAAACTGTTTTTT. Translating gives CASSLVGGIEKLFF.

The chain combines TRBV7-3 with TRBJ1-1, with D maybe TRBD1 (6 bases). The CDR3 has 14 residues. CDR1 is SGHTA and CDR2 is FQGTGA in the germline V gene. Trimming shortened V by 5 bases and J by 4 bases, and 14 bases separated the two germline ends. The CDR3: CASSLQGSGTEAFF. CDR3 DNA: TGTGCCAGCAGCCTTCAGGGGAGCGGCACTGAAGCTTTCTTT.